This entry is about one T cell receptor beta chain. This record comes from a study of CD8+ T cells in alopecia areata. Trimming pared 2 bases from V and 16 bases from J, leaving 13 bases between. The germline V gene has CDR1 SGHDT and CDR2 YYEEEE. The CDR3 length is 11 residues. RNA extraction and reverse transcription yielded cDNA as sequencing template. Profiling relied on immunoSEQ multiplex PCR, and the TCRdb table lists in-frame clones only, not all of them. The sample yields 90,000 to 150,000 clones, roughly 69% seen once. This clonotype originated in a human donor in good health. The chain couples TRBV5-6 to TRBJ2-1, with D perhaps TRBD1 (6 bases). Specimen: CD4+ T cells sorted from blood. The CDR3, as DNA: TGTGCCAGCAGCTTCCGGGACAAGCGCTTCTTC. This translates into CASSFRDKRFF.